The sequence of this TCR beta chain was determined in a study of beta chain features in type 1 diabetes. The study's findings and limits: The study found fewer insertions and more deletions at VDJ junctions in type 1 diabetes patients.

This clone has just a few counts. Its antigen is not known. Expressed TCRB transcripts got sequenced, as all isolated RNA was reverse transcribed. Sequencing was performed with immunoSEQ multiplex PCR; in TCRdb, only in-frame clones are kept and a portion is missing. The data hold 140,000 to 150,000 clones, with 8.5% to 12% observed a single time. The CDR3 loop spans 14 amino acids. Germline CDR1 is SQVTM and CDR2 is ANQGSEA. V shed 5 bases and J 6 bases; nucleotides not matched to a gene: 7. The source material was naive CD4+ T cells from blood. The chain combines TRBV29-1 with TRBJ2-3; 11 positions agree with TRBD1. The TCR was taken from a man aged 18-30 years in good health. The CDR3 sequence: CSVSTGQGGDTQYF. CDR3 in DNA: TGCAGCGTTTCTACGGGACAGGGGGGGGATACGCAGTATTTT.